The 27 T cell receptor beta chains below come from one sample, sequenced in a study of blood T cell repertoires in COVID-19. Sequencing used immunoSEQ multiplex PCR; TCRdb keeps in-frame clones, though not all of them. The table includes roughly 330,000 clones, around 80% detected once. Sequenced sample: peripheral blood. The receptors here all came from a woman aged 45-65 years with acute or convalescent COVID-19.

This clone was observed once. J is TRBJ1-3 and V is TRBV19; D might be TRBD1 (5 bases). The CDR3 covers 15 residues. CDR1 is LNHDA and CDR2 is SQIVND in the germline V gene (reference sequence). Deletions cut 3 bases from V and 2 bases from J, with 11 bases between. Here the CDR3 DNA reads TGTGCCAGTAGTATGAATCAGGGTCCTGGAAACACCATATATTTT. Protein sequence: CASSMNQGPGNTIYF.

As DNA, the CDR3 is TGTGCCAGCAGCTCCCTAGGACAGGTCAGGAACCCCGGCCTGTTTTTT. Translation gives CASSSLGQVRNPGLFF. This sequence joins TRBV11-2 and TRBJ1-4, with 7 nucleotides matching TRBD1. Per germline, CDR1 SGHAT and CDR2 FQNNGV. V lost 4 bases and J lost 14; bases outside the gene matches: 19. This CDR3 is 16 amino acids long.

The chain couples TRBV1 to TRBJ1-3; the table assigns TRBD1, which was not confirmed against the DNA. TRBV1 has pseudogene status. This CDR3 is 12 amino acids long. The CDR3 sequence: CTSSQSGNTIYF. CDR3 DNA sequence: TGCACCAGCAGCCAATCAGGAAACACCATATATTTT.

The chain recombines TRBV6-5 with TRBJ1-2; D call uncertain. CDR1 is MNHEY, CDR2 SVGAGI, per germline. Trimming cost V 2 bases and J 7 bases, with 8 bases left between them. CDR3 size: 12 residues. Here the CDR3 DNA reads TGTGCCAGCAGTTACGATCGTAGTGGCTACACCTTC. Amino acids: CASSYDRSGYTF.

This clone was observed a handful of times. The chain joins TRBV7-9 to TRBJ2-2; 9 bases fit TRBD2. Trimming took 4 bases from V and 2 from J; bases not matched to a gene: 2. CDR1 is SEHNR, CDR2 FQNEAQ, per germline (reference sequence). This CDR3 region has 15 residues. This chain's CDR3 is CASSWTSANTGELFF. The CDR3 nucleotides are TGTGCCAGCAGCTGGACTAGCGCTAACACCGGGGAGCTGTTTTTT.

This clone was picked up one time. This rearrangement joins TRBV27 to TRBJ1-2; 8 bases line up with TRBD1. Germline loops: CDR1 MNHEY, CDR2 SMNVEV (reference sequence). CDR3 size: 15 residues. V lost 2 bases, J lost 4 bases, and 6 bases stayed unmatched. In nucleotides, the CDR3 is TGTGCCAGCAGTTTAATGCCCGACAGGGGCTATGGCTACACCTTC. The encoded protein is CASSLMPDRGYGYTF.

The rearrangement joins TRBV5-1 to TRBJ1-3; D possibly corresponds to TRBD1 (5 bases). CDR1 and CDR2 from the germline V gene are SGHRS and YFSETQ. V was pared by 4 bases and J by 0 bases, with 11 bases between. The CDR3 sequence is 15 residues long. In nucleotides, the CDR3 is TGCGCCAGCAGCCAGTGGGGCTCCTCTGGAAACACCATATATTTT. Encoded protein: CASSQWGSSGNTIYF.

This chain uses TRBV6-2 or TRBV6-3 with TRBJ1-5; D remains unclear. The CDR3 is 13 amino acids. V gave up 5 bases and J gave up 2 bases, with 7 bases separating them. Germline V gene lookup returns CDR1 MNHEY and CDR2 SVGEGT. The chain's CDR3 is CASSHSGNQPQHF. For the CDR3, the DNA is TGTGCCAGCAGTCACAGTGGCAATCAGCCCCAGCATTTT.

This clone has more than one count but fewer than ten. The chain links TRBV2 to TRBJ2-7, with D perhaps matching TRBD2 (5 bases). Germline CDR1 is SNHLY and CDR2 is FYNNEI. The CDR3 is 12 amino acids. Trimming left V 4 bases short and J 4 bases short, with 8 bases between. The CDR3 sequence is CASSGLLYEQYF. CDR3 DNA sequence: TGTGCCAGCAGTGGACTACTGTACGAGCAGTACTTC.

The chain has TRBV13 and TRBJ2-1; maybe TRBD1 (6 bases). CDR3 size: 18 residues. Germline V gene data show CDR1 as PRHDT and CDR2 as FYEKMQ (reference sequence). Trimming took off 2 bases at V and 7 bases at J, with 24 bases between the two ends. The CDR3 reads CASSLRELTGWYGNEQFF. The CDR3 nucleotides are TGTGCCAGCAGCTTAAGGGAGTTAACAGGGTGGTACGGGAATGAGCAGTTCTTC.

This clone has just a few counts. The chain combines TRBV7-9 with TRBJ2-6; 10 positions agree with TRBD1. The germline V gene has CDR1 SEHNR and CDR2 FQNEAQ (reference sequence). The CDR3 length is 17 residues. Unmatched junction bases numbered 8, after V lost 5 bases and J lost 4 bases. Here the CDR3 DNA reads TGTGCCAGCAGCCACGGGGACAGGGGTACCGGGGCCAACGTCCTGACTTTC. It yields the protein CASSHGDRGTGANVLTF.

This chain links TRBV6-5 with TRBJ1-2, with 7 bases identical to TRBD1. The CDR3 extends over 13 amino acids. Trimming removed 4 bases from V and 8 bases from J; junction bases left unmatched: 7. The V gene's germline CDR1 is MNHEY and CDR2 SVGAGI. The CDR3 coding sequence is TGTGCCAGCAGTTCGCGTAACAGGGGAGGCTACACCTTC. As protein: CASSSRNRGGYTF.

The rearrangement joins TRBV5-1 to TRBJ2-3; 7 positions agree with TRBD1. The CDR3 length is 13 residues. Germline V CDR1 and CDR2: SGHRS, YFSETQ. V was clipped by 2 bases and J by 6 bases; unmatched bases: 3. The CDR3 is CASSLGQADTQYF. The CDR3 nucleotides are TGCGCCAGCAGCTTAGGACAGGCCGATACGCAGTATTTT. Full variable domain (outside the CDR3, taken from reference TRBV5-1 and TRBJ2-3): KAGVTQTPRYLIKTRGQQVTLSCSPISGHRSVSWYQQTPGQGLQFLFEYFSETQRNKGNFPGRFSGRQFSNSRSEMNVSTLELGDSALYLCASSLGQADTQYFGPGTRLTVL.

The chain has TRBV19 and TRBJ2-4; D is ambiguous. V dropped 4 bases and J dropped 13 bases, with 17 bases sitting between them. Germline V gene sequence: CDR1 LNHDA, CDR2 SQIVND (reference sequence). The CDR3 contains 13 residues. CDR3 sequence reads: CASSTPQKTNQYF. CDR3 DNA sequence: TGTGCCAGTAGTACCCCTCAAAAGACAAACCAGTACTTC.

The chain joins TRBV7-2 to TRBJ2-7; a weak D match, TRBD2 (6 bases). Trimming left V 5 bases short and J 4 bases short, with 15 bases between. Germline V lookup: CDR1 SGHTA, CDR2 FQGNSA. CDR3 length equals 14 residues. The CDR3, as DNA: TGTGCCAGCAGCCTCGGTCCTAGCGCTTACGAGCAGTACTTC. Residues: CASSLGPSAYEQYF.

The rearrangement uses TRBV24-1 and TRBJ2-1, with a possible D match to TRBD1 (5 bases). The CDR3 loop spans 15 amino acids. The ends were cut back, 0 bases at V and 4 bases at J, with 9 bases in the middle. Germline CDR1 KGHDR, CDR2 SFDVKD. The CDR3 sequence: CATSDLTGDYNEQFF. DNA for the CDR3: TGTGCCACCAGTGATTTGACAGGAGATTACAATGAGCAGTTCTTC.

V gene TRBV5-1 combines with J gene TRBJ1-1, with 10 bases that match TRBD1. This CDR3 is built from 15 residues. The germline gives CDR1 SGHRS, CDR2 YFSETQ. Trimming took 4 bases from V and 4 from J; bases not matched to a gene: 7. The CDR3 sequence: CASSTRTGGGTEAFF. CDR3 DNA: TGCGCCAGCAGCACCCGGACAGGGGGGGGCACTGAAGCTTTCTTT.

V usage is TRBV2 and J usage is TRBJ2-1; TRBD2 matches at 7 bases. CDR1 SNHLY and CDR2 FYNNEI come from the germline V gene. This CDR3 contains 14 residues. With 11 bases clipped from V and 8 bases from J, the junction kept 15 bases outside the gene matches. The CDR3 nucleotides are TGTGCCGGGATAGCGGGCGTGCTGTCTTATGAGCAGTTCTTC. Amino acids: CAGIAGVLSYEQFF.

Notes on this clone: Other DNA sequences in this specimen translate into the identical CDR3. The chain has TRBV27 and TRBJ1-3; 10 nucleotides match TRBD1. Trimming took 6 bases from V and 3 from J; bases not matched to a gene: 5. The CDR3 is 15 amino acids. Germline V gene lookup returns CDR1 MNHEY and CDR2 SMNVEV (reference sequence). CDR3 nucleotides: TGTGCCAGCAGCCTGACAGGGGGCGATGGAAACACCATATATTTT. Protein product: CASSLTGGDGNTIYF.

V gene TRBV30 combines with J gene TRBJ2-4, with TRBD1 matching over 12 bases. Germline CDR1 reads GTSNPN; CDR2 reads SVGIG (reference sequence). With 3 bases clipped from V and 2 bases from J, the junction kept 2 bases outside the gene matches. The CDR3 runs to 15 residues. This chain's CDR3 is CAWRGQGATKNIQYF. CDR3 bases: TGTGCCTGGAGGGGACAGGGGGCGACCAAAAACATTCAGTACTTC.

The chain has TRBV6-1 and TRBJ1-2; a weak D match, TRBD1 (5 bases). V lost 2 bases and J lost 3, with 13 bases in between. This CDR3 is 15 amino acids long. The germline V gene has CDR1 MNHNS and CDR2 SASEGT. The CDR3 spells CASSETLREDYGYTF. DNA of the CDR3: TGTGCCAGCAGTGAAACTCTCAGGGAAGACTATGGCTACACCTTC.

The gene calls are TRBV5-1 and TRBJ1-3, with D perhaps TRBD1 (6 bases). Germline V CDR1 and CDR2: SGHRS, YFSETQ. The CDR3 is 15 residues long. V lost 5 bases to trimming and J lost 4 bases, with 16 bases between them. DNA for the CDR3: TGCGCCAGCAGTTCCGGGACACAACGCGGAAACACCATATATTTT. Protein: CASSSGTQRGNTIYF. Together with reference TRBV5-1 and TRBJ1-3, the CDR3 gives the full variable domain: KAGVTQTPRYLIKTRGQQVTLSCSPISGHRSVSWYQQTPGQGLQFLFEYFSETQRNKGNFPGRFSGRQFSNSRSEMNVSTLELGDSALYLCASSSGTQRGNTIYFGEGSWLTVV.

The table lists this clone with a count of one. V gene TRBV18 combines with J gene TRBJ1-2; 7 bases line up with TRBD1. With V trimmed by 0 bases and J by 6 bases, 4 bases remained unmatched. In germline, CDR1 is KGHSH, CDR2 LQKENI. There are 14 residues in the CDR3. As DNA, the CDR3 is TGTGCCAGCTCACCACCGACAGGGACCCATGGCTACACCTTC. It codes for CASSPPTGTHGYTF.

This rearrangement joins TRBV18 to TRBJ2-2; tentatively, D is TRBD1 (6 bases). This CDR3 is 14 amino acids long. Germline V gives CDR1 KGHSH, CDR2 LQKENI. V lost 3 bases, J lost 5 bases, and 10 bases lay in between. The DNA for the CDR3 is TGTGCCAGCTCACCCATTACAGGGACCGGGGAGCTGTTTTTT. Translating it yields CASSPITGTGELFF.

A single count supports this clone. The chain has TRBV29-1 and TRBJ2-6, with D tentatively TRBD2 (6 bases). Germline CDR1 and CDR2: SQVTM and ANQGSEA. This CDR3 region has 14 residues. Trimming removed 4 bases from V and 4 bases from J, with 11 bases in between. The CDR3 nucleotides are TGCAGCGTTGTGGCCGGGAGCGGGGCCAACGTCCTGACTTTC. It is translated as CSVVAGSGANVLTF.

The chain joins TRBV10-3 to TRBJ1-2; 7 nucleotides match TRBD1. This CDR3 is built from 13 residues. With V trimmed by 6 bases and J by 8 bases, 9 bases remained unmatched. The germline V gene has CDR1 ENHRY and CDR2 SYGVKD. The CDR3 DNA reads TGTGCCATCAGCCAAGACAGGGTGGACGGCTACACCTTC. This translates into CAISQDRVDGYTF.

V usage is TRBV4-3 and J usage is TRBJ1-2; 8 positions agree with TRBD1. This CDR3 contains 14 residues. CDR1 is LGHNA and CDR2 is YSLEER in the germline V gene. Unmatched junction bases numbered 3, after V lost 1 base and J lost 5 bases. The DNA of the CDR3 is TGCGCCAGCAGCCAAGCACAGGGGGAGTATGGCTACACCTTC. Translating gives CASSQAQGEYGYTF.